Below, one TCR beta chain is given with its context. The antigen is not known. Amplified TCR beta CDR3 regions derived from RNA transcripts. Carried out on the TCR CDR3, a first-round RT-PCR used the HTBI primer set. TCRdb ran MiXCR on the multiplex PCR reads and lists one entry per CDR3 protein. The profile shows over 500,000 distinct CDR3 sequences, 12% to 15% of them singletons. Reasons for excluding patients were uncontrolled infection, other autoimmune disease, pregnancy or lactation. The data stem from a study of T cells in Graves' hyperthyroidism and ophthalmopathy. Study results and limitations: Using 13 V-J features, a model discriminated ophthalmopathy from stable hyperthyroidism. Model output signaled ophthalmopathy a median roughly six months ahead of onset.

The germline gives CDR1 MGHRA, CDR2 YSYEKL. The CDR3 loop spans 15 amino acids. V was clipped by 3 bases and J by 7 bases, with 15 bases between them. V usage is TRBV4-1 and J usage is TRBJ2-2, with D possibly being TRBD2 (5 bases). This receptor was taken from a woman in her forties with Graves' hyperthyroidism. The sample consisted of blood. DNA of the CDR3: TGCGCCAGCAGCCACCCCGGGGATGTAGTCGGGGAGCTGTTTTTT. It encodes CASSHPGDVVGELFF.